This record concerns one T cell receptor beta chain sequence. Its recognized antigen is unknown. Base qualities were left out, and no much larger clone turns up one base away. The CDR3 regions of human TCRbeta chains were subjected to immunosequencing. Regarding the original processing steps: Repertoire TCRs were checked for matches against a reference library of SARS-CoV-2-specific TCRs that had been generated using the MIRA antigen-specificity platform. Breadth was defined as the fraction of unique TCRs that were SARS-CoV-2-associated. Depth was defined as the fraction of total T cells that were SARS-CoV-2-associated. Using the MIRA data, each spike-specific TCR was assigned both to the spike region to which the TCR was reactive and to a CD4 or CD8 class. Log10-transformed breadth and depth values were compared by one-way ANOVA with Sidak's multiple comparisons tests. The clones in this table, taken by TCRdb from immuneACCESS, are in-frame only. Not every clone is retained; where verified, under half of the shortfall comes from an unresolved V gene, and the cause of the rest is unknown. V and J calls plus clone size are reproduced from that table; the DNA served to infer D and trimming. In this sample the table shows over 85,000 clones, over 75% of which occur a single time. About 4.5% of the sample goes to the ten largest clones.

This sample is drawn from a study of T cell responses to AZD1222 COVID-19 vaccine (dated by TCRdb to the early 2020s). In the study overall: AZD1222 recipients with second doses at about 4 weeks or about 12 weeks were pooled, because spike-specific TCR depth and breadth did not differ between schedules. A total of more than 230 trial participants underwent TCR sequencing, of whom around 210 had received two doses of AZD1222 and approximately 25 had received two doses of the MenACWY control vaccine. Enrollment into the trials was organized by age into subgroups of 18-55, 56-69 and 70-plus years, and those subgroups contained roughly 150, 30 and 60 TCR-sequenced participants, respectively. Study-level results and caveats: Reportedly, almost half of the unique spike-specific TCRs recognized epitopes lying outside the regions that are mutated in the B.1.351 and B.1.1.7 variants. No day 14 peak-response samples were available, so repertoires were characterized only after the peak T cell response. The vaccine-associated CD4 TCRs covered the entire spike protein, and the dominant responses fell in regions 160-218 and 743-854. In the small 56-69-year group, the increase in depth fell short of significance, most likely because of low power. Participants were mostly white British and included more females than males, and it was suggested by the authors that clonal diversity may have been underestimated. Only a handful of AZD1222 recipients were SARS-CoV-2 seropositive at baseline, limiting conclusions about previously exposed vaccinees. A significant rise in spike-specific TCR breadth and depth was observed after two AZD1222 doses relative to day 0 and relative to MenACWY recipients.

The time point label for this specimen denotes: baseline before first vaccination. Vaccinee samples came from UK trials COV001 and COV002, including a single-blind randomized controlled phase 2/3 trial of AZD1222 (ChAdOx1 nCoV-19) in healthy adults. For TCRbeta chain sequencing, PBMC samples were collected from trial participants at day 0 and at day 28 after the second dose. The CDR3 holds 16 amino acids from the cysteine to the phenylalanine. Only CDR3 DNA remains: 48 bases, in frame from the first base. CDR1 and CDR2 were assigned from the germline V gene as SNHLY and FYNNEI. V is cut by 2 bases and J by 6 bases, and the space between the germline ends is 19 bases.

The chain couples TRBV2 to TRBJ1-2, and perhaps TRBD1 as D gene, on 6 matching bases. Specimen: peripheral blood, collected on day 0 of AZD1222 vaccination. This TCR was recovered from an adult in good health. The DNA sequence follows: TGTGCCAGCAGTGAACGGGGGGACAAGGGAAGAGATGGCTACACCTTC. It codes for CASSERGDKGRDGYTF.